Following are 20 T cell receptor beta chains from one sample sequenced in a study of early T cells in non-severe SARS-CoV-2 infection. TCRdb passed the 5' RACE reads through MiXCR, listing each CDR3 protein once. Found here are over 45,000 distinct CDR3 sequences, around 16% of them singletons; the top ten hold over 4%. This specimen consisted of whole blood, obtained at baseline. These receptors came from an adult who was a healthcare worker with PCR-confirmed SARS-CoV-2 infection or an uninfected control (not recorded which).

This clonotype was seen repeatedly, ten times or more. The DNA of the CDR3 is TGTGCCAGCTCACAGTATGTGGACACCGGGGAGCTGTTTTTT. This gives the protein CASSQYVDTGELFF. This chain uses TRBV18 with TRBJ2-2; D is uncertain. V was shortened by 4 bases and J by 3 bases, with 9 bases between the two germline ends. The CDR3 covers 14 residues. Germline CDR1 and CDR2: KGHSH and LQKENI.

This clonotype was seen ten or more times. The V and J genes are TRBV6-5 and TRBJ1-6, with D hard to call. Deletions cut 0 bases from V and 8 bases from J, with 11 bases between. Per germline, CDR1 MNHEY and CDR2 SVGAGI. This CDR3 has 15 amino acids. CDR3 in amino acids: CASSYSSNLDSPLHF. The CDR3 region has the DNA TGTGCCAGCAGTTACTCGAGTAATCTCGATTCACCCCTCCACTTT.

V is TRBV2 and J is TRBJ1-5; unclear D gene. The CDR3 is made up of 14 amino acids. Germline V lookup: CDR1 SNHLY, CDR2 FYNNEI. Trimming removed 2 bases at V and 6 bases at J, with 11 bases between. CDR3 in amino acids: CASSETGMLQPQHF. The DNA for the CDR3 is TGTGCCAGCAGTGAAACGGGGATGCTTCAGCCCCAGCATTTT.

This clonotype was seen more than once but under ten times. The J gene is TRBJ1-4, the V gene TRBV20-1; the D is unclear. The CDR3 is made up of 15 amino acids. Germline V CDR1 and CDR2: DFQATT, SNEGSKA (reference sequence). V lost 0 bases, J lost 0 bases, and 8 bases lay in between. The CDR3 spells CSARDFGPTNEKLFF. The CDR3 DNA sequence: TGCAGTGCTAGAGATTTTGGTCCAACTAATGAAAAACTGTTTTTT.

This clonotype turned up a few times. The chain is built from TRBV10-3 and TRBJ2-1, with D perhaps TRBD2 (6 bases). Trimming took 2 bases from V and 7 from J, leaving 6 bases between them. Germline CDR1 is ENHRY and CDR2 is SYGVKD. The CDR3 is 12 amino acids. The CDR3 DNA reads TGTGCCATCAGTGAGGGGGGGAATGAGCAGTTCTTC. Translating gives CAISEGGNEQFF.

This clonotype appeared many times. J is TRBJ2-7 and V is TRBV11-2; D is unclear. Germline V gene sequence: CDR1 SGHAT, CDR2 FQNNGV. V was pared by 2 bases and J by 2 bases, with 7 bases between. This CDR3 is built from 13 residues. CDR3 DNA sequence: TGTGCCAGCAGCTTAAACCTACCCTACGAGCAGTACTTC. This encodes CASSLNLPYEQYF.

This clonotype was counted at least ten times. This rearrangement joins TRBV28 to TRBJ1-4; D is undetermined. The CDR3 contains 15 residues. Germline CDR1 reads MDHEN; CDR2 reads SYDVKM. The V end was cut by 5 bases, the J end by 0 bases, with 10 bases between. The DNA of the CDR3 is TGTGCCAGCAGTCAGGCCGGGGCAACTAATGAAAAACTGTTTTTT. This codes for CASSQAGATNEKLFF.

This chain connects TRBV30 to TRBJ1-4; TRBD1 aligns across 10 bases. J gave up 1 base and V 1 base, and 6 bases lay outside the gene matches. Germline V gene sequence: CDR1 GTSNPN, CDR2 SVGIG (reference sequence). The CDR3 consists of 17 residues. The CDR3 sequence is CAWSGGQGFLTNEKLFF. In nucleotides, the CDR3 is TGTGCCTGGAGTGGGGGACAGGGGTTCTTAACTAATGAAAAACTGTTTTTT.

Only a few counts were recorded for this clonotype. CDR3 nucleotides: TGTGCCAGCAGTGTGGCGCGAGGTTACGAGCAGTACTTC. It codes for CASSVARGYEQYF. The gene calls are TRBV6-6 and TRBJ2-7; D uncertain. This CDR3 is built from 13 residues. CDR1 and CDR2 from the germline V gene are MNHNY and SVGAGI (reference sequence). Trimming cost V 5 bases and J 4 bases, with 12 bases left between them.

This clonotype was detected ten times or more. The J gene is TRBJ1-1, the V gene TRBV5-1, with 7 positions matching TRBD1. J gave up 3 bases and V 4 bases, and 3 bases lay outside the gene matches. Germline loops: CDR1 SGHRS, CDR2 YFSETQ. This CDR3 region has 13 residues. CDR3 protein: CASSLGQHTEAFF. DNA for the CDR3: TGCGCCAGCAGCCTGGGACAGCACACTGAAGCTTTCTTT.

This sequence joins TRBV28 and TRBJ1-1; D is ambiguous. Between the trimmed V and J ends, which lost 2 bases and 8 bases, there was a span of 9 bases. Germline V gene data show CDR1 as MDHEN and CDR2 as SYDVKM. The CDR3 totals 12 residues. CDR3 sequence reads: CASSLAREEAFF. CDR3 in DNA: TGTGCCAGCAGTTTAGCAAGGGAGGAAGCTTTCTTT.

DNA of the CDR3: TGCAGTGCTGGTAGGCTAGCTGGCCGCGAGCAGTTCTTC. It is translated as CSAGRLAGREQFF. This chain joins TRBV20-1 and TRBJ2-1; weak D call: TRBD2 (5 bases). Between the trimmed V and J ends, which lost 5 bases and 10 bases, there was a span of 18 bases. Germline assignment: CDR1 DFQATT and CDR2 SNEGSKA (reference sequence). The CDR3 has 13 residues.

The CDR3 is CASSFRQGGANVLTF. CDR3 nucleotide sequence: TGTGCCAGCAGCTTTAGACAGGGAGGGGCCAACGTCCTGACTTTC. The chain joins TRBV5-8 to TRBJ2-6; 7 bases are a match to TRBD1. Germline lookup yields CDR1 SGHTS and CDR2 YDEGEE. With V trimmed by 2 bases and J by 4 bases, 3 bases remained unmatched. The CDR3 length is 15 residues.

This clonotype has more than one count but fewer than ten. The DNA of the CDR3 is TGTGCCTGGAGTGCCGGGACGGGCACCTACGAGCAGTACTTC. Residues: CAWSAGTGTYEQYF. The chain has TRBV30 and TRBJ2-7; D may match TRBD1 or TRBD2 (5 bases each). V was trimmed by 1 base and J by 2 bases, leaving 12 bases between them. CDR3 length: 14 residues. The germline CDR1 and CDR2 sequences are GTSNPN and SVGIG (reference sequence).

In its sample, this clonotype was seen a few times. J is TRBJ2-1 and V is TRBV3-1, with 8 bases aligning to TRBD2. This CDR3 spans 14 amino acids. CDR1 and CDR2 (germline): LGHDT, YNNKEL (reference sequence). V was clipped by 4 bases and J by 3 bases; unmatched bases: 2. The CDR3 region has the DNA TGTGCCAGCAGCCTACGGGGGGGCTACAATGAGCAGTTCTTC. Protein product: CASSLRGGYNEQFF.

The rearrangement links TRBV29-1 to TRBJ2-1; no clear D. This CDR3 contains 11 residues. Trimming cost V 6 bases and J 4 bases, with 7 bases left between them. The V gene's germline CDR1 is SQVTM and CDR2 ANQGSEA. In DNA form, the CDR3 reads TGCAGCGTATACCTATACAATGAGCAGTTCTTC. This sequence encodes CSVYLYNEQFF.

The V gene is TRBV5-1, the J gene TRBJ2-3; the match to TRBD2 covers 8 bases. Trimming cost V 5 bases and J 4 bases; bases outside gene matches: 12. The CDR3 extends over 16 amino acids. Germline CDR1 reads SGHRS; CDR2 reads YFSETQ. This CDR3 reads CASRRAASGSADTQYF. The CDR3 bases are TGCGCCAGCAGGCGAGCTGCAAGCGGGAGTGCAGATACGCAGTATTTT.

This clonotype was recorded a few times. The chain employs TRBV6-5 and TRBJ1-6; possible D gene TRBD1, 5 bases. This CDR3 region has 16 residues. Trimming left V 0 bases short and J 9 bases short, with 15 bases between. Germline-derived CDR1 and CDR2 are MNHEY and SVGAGI. CDR3 region: CASSYSGRVYSSPLHF. In DNA form, the CDR3 reads TGTGCCAGCAGTTACTCGGGCAGGGTGTACTCTTCACCCCTCCACTTT.

Many counts were recorded for this clonotype. J is TRBJ2-1 and V is TRBV12-3 or TRBV12-4, with D maybe TRBD1 (5 bases). V was clipped by 0 bases and J by 5 bases, with 8 bases between them. This CDR3 has 14 residues. CDR3 bases: TGTGCCAGCAGTTTAGCGTCGACAGACAATGAGCAGTTCTTC. It specifies CASSLASTDNEQFF.

This clonotype came up many times. The chain recombines TRBV12-5 with TRBJ2-5; possible D gene TRBD2, 5 bases. CDR3 size: 13 residues. V lost 7 bases and J 9 bases, leaving 18 bases between the germline ends. Per the germline V gene, CDR1 is LGHNT and CDR2 is FRNRAP. CDR3 sequence reads: CASVPPGGVAQYF. CDR3 nucleotide sequence: TGTGCTAGTGTTCCGCCCGGAGGTGTGGCCCAGTACTTC.